This TCR beta chain was recorded in a study of beta chain features in type 1 diabetes. The overall study: Approximately 100 million sorted cells were examined across all samples. Broader study findings: Any HLA type influence on TCRB rearrangement was left unresolved here. VDJ junctions in type 1 diabetes patients carried more deletions and fewer insertions.

This clone was detected a few times. Its cognate antigen is unknown. There are 17 residues in the CDR3. Per germline, CDR1 MGHRA and CDR2 YSYEKL. Trimming stripped 5 bases from V and 2 bases from J, with 19 bases between. Investigators reverse transcribed all isolated RNA, so they sequenced expressed TCRB transcripts. Sequencing used immunoSEQ multiplex PCR; TCRdb keeps in-frame clones, though not all of them. The table has tens of thousands of clones, around a third seen once. The receptor comes from a woman younger than 35 in good health. The chain recombines TRBV4-1 with TRBJ2-1; weak D call: TRBD1 (6 bases). Sequenced input: stem cell memory CD4+ T cells from blood. The CDR3 sequence is CASSSVELAGAYNEQFF. In DNA form, the CDR3 reads TGCGCCAGCAGCAGTGTGGAGTTGGCAGGGGCCTACAATGAGCAGTTCTTC.